The rows below give T cell receptor beta chains drawn from one sample of a study of blood T cell repertoires in COVID-19. Using immunoSEQ multiplex PCR, the repertoire was profiled, and TCRdb retains in-frame clones only, with some absent. Among roughly 200,000 clones listed, roughly 80% were seen once. Material: peripheral blood. The receptors come from a woman in her forties with COVID-19, enrolled during active disease. Each CDR3 is given with its conserved first and last residue. A D gene is named only where the DNA matches it firmly. Clone size is not always given. Where it is, it says once, few, many or a class for expanded clones.

>TRBV3-1/TRBV3-2|-|-|TRBJ2-7
TGTGCCAGCATCCTGCTTCGGGAGTCCACCTACGAGCAGTACTTC
CASILLRESTYEQYF
>TRBV18|TRBD2|-|TRBJ2-3
TGTGCCAGCTCAATCCTAGCGGGAGAAGCGGATACGCAGTATTTT
CASSILAGEADTQYF
>TRBV28|-|-|TRBJ1-2
TGTGCCAGCAGTCCACCCCCAGGGGTCGGGGACTATGGCTACACCTTC
CASSPPPGVGDYGYTF
>TRBV7-7|-|-|TRBJ2-1
TGTGCCAGCAGCTTCCAGGGAAGCTCCTACAATGAGCAGTTCTTC
CASSFQGSSYNEQFF
>TRBV12-3/TRBV12-4|-|-|TRBJ2-7
TGTGCCAGCAGTTCCGGAGCGGTCTACGAGCAGTACTTC
CASSSGAVYEQYF
>TRBV9|TRBD1|-|TRBJ1-4
TGTGCCAGCAGCGTTGGACAGGCAACTAATGAAAAACTGTTTTTT
CASSVGQATNEKLFF
>TRBV6-5|-|-|TRBJ2-1
TGTGCCAGCAGTTACGCGACTAGGAATGAGCAGTTCTTC
CASSYATRNEQFF
>TRBV9|-|once|TRBJ2-3
TGTGCCAGCACCCCGAGGGGGTCACGCACAGATACGCAGTATTTT
CASTPRGSRTDTQYF
>TRBV11-2|-|few|TRBJ2-7
TGTGCCAGCAGCCCCATCGCCCGGAAACGCGGGGTCCGCTACGAGCAGTACTTC
CASSPIARKRGVRYEQYF
>TRBV7-7|TRBD2|-|TRBJ2-1
TGTGCCAGCAGCTTAGATGGAACCGGGACTAGCGGCAATGAGCAGTTCTTC
CASSLDGTGTSGNEQFF
>TRBV7-2|TRBD1|few|TRBJ2-3
TGTGCCAGCAGTTCCCCTCAGGGGGCAGATGATACGCAGTATTTT
CASSSPQGADDTQYF
>TRBV28|TRBD2|once|TRBJ2-7
TGTGCCAGCACCTTGACTAGCTATTACGAGCAGTACTTC
CASTLTSYYEQYF
>TRBV2|-|-|TRBJ2-1
TGTGCCAGCCTAGCAGCGGTAAAGAAGTTCTTC
CASLAAVKKFF
>TRBV4-1|-|-|TRBJ2-2
TGCGCCAGCAGCCTTGGGCGATCCACCGGGGAGCTGTTTTTT
CASSLGRSTGELFF
>TRBV5-6|TRBD2|-|TRBJ2-7
TGTGCCAGCAGCCTCGGACTAGCGGGGGGAGACGAGCAGTACTTC
CASSLGLAGGDEQYF
>TRBV19|-|-|TRBJ2-7
TGTGCCAGTAGTATAGGTGGGGACTCCGCCTACGAGCAGTACTTC
CASSIGGDSAYEQYF
>TRBV29-1|-|-|TRBJ2-1
TGCAGCGTTGGCGACAGCTCCTACAATGAGCAGTTCTTC
CSVGDSSYNEQFF
>TRBV3-1/TRBV3-2|-|-|TRBJ2-5
TGTGCCAGCAGCCAACTTACAGGGACGGAGACCCAGTACTTC
CASSQLTGTETQYF
>TRBV4-3|TRBD1|few|TRBJ2-7
TGCGCCAGCAGCCAAGGAGGGACAGGGGGTGGTCTCGAGCAGTACTTC
CASSQGGTGGGLEQYF
>TRBV11-2|-|-|TRBJ1-3
TGTGCCAGCAGCTTAGCAGGGGCTGGAAACACCATATATTTT
CASSLAGAGNTIYF
>TRBV29-1|-|-|TRBJ1-1
TGCAGCGTAGCAACGGGGGGCGGCACTGAAGCTTTCTTT
CSVATGGGTEAFF
>TRBV10-3|TRBD2|-|TRBJ2-1
TGTGCCATCGGCAGCGGGGACCTCTACAATGAGCAGTTCTTC
CAIGSGDLYNEQFF
>TRBV18|-|-|TRBJ2-3
TGTGCCACCTCGGCTAGCGTCACAGATACGCAGTATTTT
CATSASVTDTQYF
>TRBV15|-|-|TRBJ2-7
TGTGCCACCAGCAGGATACAGGGGGGGGACGAGCAGTACTTC
CATSRIQGGDEQYF
>TRBV3-1/TRBV3-2|TRBD1|few|TRBJ1-2
TGTGCCAGCAGCCAATTGACAGGGGTAAAAGGCTACACCTTC
CASSQLTGVKGYTF
>TRBV5-1|-|-|TRBJ1-6
TGCGCCAGCAGCTTGGAACACGACAGGAGCCGGGTTTCACCCCTCCACTTT
CASSLEHDRSRVSPLHF
>TRBV11-2|TRBD1|once|TRBJ2-1
TGTGCCAGCAGCCGCAAGACAGGGTTAGGTGAGCAGTTCTTC
CASSRKTGLGEQFF
>TRBV10-2|-|-|TRBJ1-5
TGCGCCAGCAGCCCCAGAAATCAGCCCCAGCATTTT
CASSPRNQPQHF
>TRBV19|-|-|TRBJ1-5
TGTGCCAGTAGTATTCAGATGAATCAGCCCCAGCATTTT
CASSIQMNQPQHF
>TRBV7-9|TRBD1|-|TRBJ1-2
TGTGCCAGCAGCGCCGAGGACAGGGGGCCGATGTATGGCTACACCTTC
CASSAEDRGPMYGYTF
>TRBV7-2|TRBD1|-|TRBJ1-5
TGTGCCAGCAGCCGCACCGGGACAGGGGACAATCAGCCCCAGCATTTT
CASSRTGTGDNQPQHF
>TRBV11-2|TRBD2|-|TRBJ2-7
TGTGCCAGCAGCCTCCTTTTACTAGCGGTCTCCTACGAGCAGTACTTC
CASSLLLLAVSYEQYF
>TRBV2|TRBD1|-|TRBJ1-3
TGTGCCAGCAGTGCGACTACCGGGACAGGAGGCTCCTCTGGAAACACCATATATTTT
CASSATTGTGGSSGNTIYF
>TRBV6-5|-|many|TRBJ1-1
TGTGCCAGCAGTTACTCGAGCCGGACAGAAGCTTTCTTT
CASSYSSRTEAFF
>TRBV12-3/TRBV12-4|-|once|TRBJ1-2
TGTGCCAGCAGTTTAGCAGGGGACTATGGCTACACCTTC
CASSLAGDYGYTF
>TRBV3-1/TRBV3-2|TRBD1|few|TRBJ1-5
TGTGCCAGCAGCCAGGCTACAGGGGTCCATCAGCCCCAGCATTTT
CASSQATGVHQPQHF
>TRBV7-9|TRBD1|-|TRBJ1-4
TGTGCCAGCAGCGAAGGGACAGGGGGAGAAAAACTGTTTTTT
CASSEGTGGEKLFF
>TRBV24-1|TRBD1|-|TRBJ2-2
TGTGCCACCAGTGATCCGGGACAGGGGATAACCGGGGAGCTGTTTTTT
CATSDPGQGITGELFF
>TRBV5-1|TRBD2|-|TRBJ2-7
TGCGCCAGCAGCTTGGTGCGGGGGAGCTACGAGCAGTACTTC
CASSLVRGSYEQYF
>TRBV5-1|-|-|TRBJ2-7
TGCGCCAGCAGCTTAATTAGCGCTAGCTACGAGCAGTACTTC
CASSLISASYEQYF